One sample yielded the 7 T cell receptor beta chains listed below, sequenced in a study of blood T cell repertoires in COVID-19. The table came from immunoSEQ multiplex PCR; TCRdb's copy has only in-frame clones and leaves some out. This table has around 68,000 clones, roughly 80% appearing once. The sequenced sample was peripheral blood. Receptor source: a woman between 45 and 60 years old with acute or convalescent COVID-19.

With regard to this clone: Other nucleotide sequences in the sample specify the same CDR3. The CDR3, as DNA: TGCAGTGCTAGAGGAGAACCCCAGCATTTT. It yields the protein CSARGEPQHF. V gene TRBV20-1 combines with J gene TRBJ1-5, with no clear D. CDR1 is DFQATT, CDR2 SNEGSKA, per germline (reference sequence). Trimming pared 1 base from V and 10 bases from J, leaving 5 bases between. CDR3 size: 10 residues.

The V and J genes are TRBV3-1 (or the pseudogene TRBV3-2) and TRBJ2-1; a weak D match, TRBD1 (6 bases). This CDR3 comprises 14 residues. V gave up 4 bases and J gave up 9 bases, with 16 bases separating them. Germline CDR1 LGHDT, CDR2 YNNKEL (reference sequence). CDR3 amino acids: CASSPSIGGFEQFF. CDR3 sequence (DNA): TGTGCCAGCAGCCCCTCGATAGGGGGATTTGAGCAGTTCTTC.

The gene calls are TRBV6-1 and TRBJ1-2; no firm D call. The CDR3 loop spans 15 amino acids. Trimming removed 1 base from V and 0 bases from J, with 9 bases in between. CDR1 and CDR2 from the germline V gene are MNHNS and SASEGT. The DNA for the CDR3 is TGTGCCAGCAGTGAAGTCTCCTCAGCTAACTATGGCTACACCTTC. Amino acid sequence: CASSEVSSANYGYTF.

This clone was observed a handful of times. The genes are TRBV28 and TRBJ1-2; D gene ambiguous. The CDR3 is 14 residues long. V lost 5 bases, J lost 2 bases, and 12 bases lay in between. In germline, CDR1 is MDHEN, CDR2 SYDVKM. CDR3 sequence: CASSSHRGNYGYTF. For the CDR3, the DNA is TGTGCCAGCAGTAGCCACAGAGGGAACTATGGCTACACCTTC.

This clone showed up just a few times. The chain couples TRBV19 to TRBJ1-5; 7 nucleotides match TRBD1. Looked up from germline, CDR1 is LNHDA and CDR2 is SQIVND (reference sequence). V shed 6 bases, J shed 0 bases, and the junction held 5 bases outside the gene matches. The length of the CDR3 is 15 residues. CDR3 region: CASRRDRVSNQPQHF. The CDR3 DNA sequence: TGTGCCAGTAGACGAGACAGGGTTAGCAATCAGCCCCAGCATTTT.

This chain joins TRBV6-4 and TRBJ2-1; weak D call: TRBD2 (6 bases). The CDR3 covers 16 residues. Germline CDR1 and CDR2: MRHNA and SNTAGT. The V and J ends lost 11 bases and 5 bases respectively, with 25 bases between them. CDR3 sequence: CAATSRDSRTNNEQFF. The CDR3 coding sequence is TGTGCCGCAACCTCACGGGACTCCCGGACTAACAATGAGCAGTTCTTC.

The chain couples TRBV15 to TRBJ2-7; 11 positions agree with TRBD1. The CDR3 contains 19 residues. Germline values: CDR1 LNHNV, CDR2 YYDKDF (reference sequence). With V trimmed by 2 bases and J by 3 bases, 15 bases remained unmatched. The CDR3 reads CATSRRGQGAVSSGYEQYF. As DNA, the CDR3 is TGTGCCACCAGCAGACGCGGACAGGGGGCGGTATCAAGCGGCTACGAGCAGTACTTC.